Shown below are 18 T cell receptor beta chains from a single sample sequenced in a study of fetal regulatory T cell absence and autoimmunity. The protocol was immunoSEQ multiplex PCR, while the TCRdb copy is restricted to in-frame clones and leaves out a portion. The sample yields about 95,000 clones, around 72% seen once. The specimen was pancreas tissue. These TCRs come from a male donor with IPEX syndrome.

The V call is TRBV6-1, the J call TRBJ2-7; either TRBD1 or TRBD2 may fit D (5 bases each). Germline CDR1 MNHNS, CDR2 SASEGT. V was clipped by 0 bases and J by 5 bases, with 14 bases between them. The length of the CDR3 is 15 residues. CDR3 amino acids: CASSEAMGVQHEQYF. Written as DNA, the CDR3 is TGTGCCAGCAGTGAAGCCATGGGGGTCCAACACGAGCAGTACTTC.

The chain combines TRBV14 with TRBJ1-2; D uncertain. Germline CDR1 reads SGHDN; CDR2 reads FVKESK. This CDR3 comprises 13 residues. Trimming pared 2 bases from V and 4 bases from J, leaving 8 bases between. CDR3 protein: CASSQSEIYGYTF. In DNA, the CDR3 is TGTGCCAGCAGCCAATCAGAAATCTATGGCTACACCTTC.

The rearrangement uses TRBV7-9 and TRBJ2-7; 9 bases align to TRBD2. CDR3 size: 14 residues. Trimming at V came to 3 bases and at J to 4 bases, leaving 4 bases not matched to a gene. Germline lookup yields CDR1 SEHNR and CDR2 FQNEAQ (reference sequence). The CDR3 region is CASSFAGGLYEQYF. CDR3 coding DNA: TGTGCCAGCAGCTTCGCGGGGGGGCTGTACGAGCAGTACTTC.

This chain joins TRBV7-6 and TRBJ1-1; TRBD1 agrees at 8 bases. The CDR3 runs 15 residues. Germline-derived CDR1 and CDR2 are SGHVS and FNYEAQ. The V segment lost 3 bases and the J segment 4 bases; nucleotides outside the gene matches: 7. The CDR3 DNA reads TGTGCCAGCAGCTTGCCCGGGACAGGAGTCACTGAAGCTTTCTTT. Translating gives CASSLPGTGVTEAFF.

V is TRBV5-6 and J is TRBJ2-5, with 9 nucleotides matching TRBD2. Unmatched junction bases numbered 3, after V lost 1 base and J lost 2 bases. CDR1 SGHDT and CDR2 YYEEEE come from the germline V gene. The CDR3 is 15 amino acids. CDR3 sequence: CASSLMTSGQETQYF. CDR3 nucleotide sequence: TGTGCCAGCAGCTTGATGACTAGCGGACAAGAGACCCAGTACTTC.

The V and J genes are TRBV19 and TRBJ1-5; TRBD1 matches at 8 bases. Germline CDR1 reads LNHDA; CDR2 reads SQIVND (reference sequence). Trimming at V came to 5 bases and at J to 7 bases, leaving 4 bases not matched to a gene. The CDR3 is 13 amino acids. The CDR3 sequence is CASSQGAGQPQHF. The CDR3 bases are TGTGCCAGTAGTCAGGGGGCGGGGCAGCCCCAGCATTTT.

The V gene is TRBV9, the J gene TRBJ1-6; D is ambiguous. Germline CDR1 SGDLS, CDR2 YYNGEE. V was shortened by 0 bases and J by 4 bases, with 2 bases between the two germline ends. This CDR3 is built from 13 residues. CDR3 amino acids: CASSVGYNSPLHF. CDR3 DNA: TGTGCCAGCAGCGTAGGGTATAATTCACCCCTCCACTTT.

V usage is TRBV15 and J usage is TRBJ1-1; D unresolved. CDR1 is LNHNV, CDR2 YYDKDF, per germline (reference sequence). V was shortened by 1 base and J by 5 bases, with 17 bases between the two germline ends. This CDR3 region has 16 residues. The CDR3 DNA sequence: TGTGCCACCAGCAGAGGACTGGGGAACGTGAGGACTGAAGCTTTCTTT. It yields the protein CATSRGLGNVRTEAFF.

The chain uses TRBV21-1 and TRBJ2-1; the D call of TRBD2 is as the table states it, not checked on the DNA. TRBV21-1 is annotated as a pseudogene. The CDR3 has 16 amino acids. The CDR3 reads CASSKARAGGHNEQFF. The CDR3 nucleotides read TGTGCCAGCAGCAAAGCGCGAGCGGGAGGCCACAATGAGCAGTTCTTC.

This rearrangement joins TRBV7-2 to TRBJ1-1; D gene unclear. In germline, CDR1 is SGHTA, CDR2 FQGNSA. CDR3 length: 13 amino acids. Trimming stripped 6 bases from V and 0 bases from J, with 8 bases between. CDR3 protein: CASRIGMNTEAFF. Here the CDR3 DNA reads TGTGCCAGCAGGATCGGGATGAACACTGAAGCTTTCTTT.

This clone was seen a handful of times. V and J are TRBV7-9 and TRBJ2-7; D may be TRBD1 or TRBD2 (5 bases each). Germline CDR1 SEHNR, CDR2 FQNEAQ (reference sequence). CDR3 size: 14 residues. V was shortened by 1 base and J by 7 bases, with 14 bases between the two germline ends. The CDR3 coding sequence is TGTGCCAGCAGCTTAGTTGTGGGGGTCGGGGAGCAGTACTTC. This codes for CASSLVVGVGEQYF.

This clone appeared once. The rearrangement links TRBV27 to TRBJ2-7; 11 bases agree with TRBD2. Trimming took 1 base from V and 3 from J; bases not matched to a gene: 5. This CDR3 comprises 16 residues. The V gene's germline CDR1 is MNHEY and CDR2 SMNVEV (reference sequence). CDR3 DNA sequence: TGTGCCAGCAGTTTATATCTCGGACTAGCGGGCTACGAGCAGTACTTC. It translates to CASSLYLGLAGYEQYF.

This chain uses TRBV7-9 with TRBJ2-7, with 7 bases matching TRBD1. V dropped 4 bases and J dropped 5; count of bases not matched to a gene: 5. Germline values: CDR1 SEHNR, CDR2 FQNEAQ (reference sequence). The CDR3 consists of 13 residues. The CDR3 loop is CASSSTTGDEQYF. CDR3 nucleotides: TGTGCCAGCAGCTCCACCACAGGGGACGAGCAGTACTTC.

This rearrangement joins TRBV30 to TRBJ2-3, with 7 bases aligning to TRBD1. V lost 0 bases, J lost 0 bases, and 3 bases stayed unmatched. Germline V lookup: CDR1 GTSNPN, CDR2 SVGIG (reference sequence). The CDR3 extends over 15 amino acids. DNA for the CDR3: TGTGCCTGGAGTGTACTGGACAGGAGCACAGATACGCAGTATTTT. Amino acids: CAWSVLDRSTDTQYF.

This chain connects TRBV5-6 to TRBJ2-2; TRBD1 matches 8 bases. This CDR3 comprises 19 residues. V lost 3 bases and J lost 1; bases outside the gene matches: 14. The germline gives CDR1 SGHDT, CDR2 YYEEEE. CDR3 DNA: TGTGCCAGCAGCTCCCAGACAGGGGAAGGCTGGGAGAACACCGGGGAGCTGTTTTTT. As protein: CASSSQTGEGWENTGELFF.

The chain carries TRBV7-6 and TRBJ1-1, with D maybe TRBD1 (6 bases). Trimming shortened V by 4 bases and J by 11 bases, and 17 bases separated the two germline ends. This CDR3 has 13 amino acids. Looked up from germline, CDR1 is SGHVS and CDR2 is FNYEAQ. The CDR3 reads CASSSTQGVGAFF. In DNA, the CDR3 is TGTGCCAGCAGCTCAACACAGGGCGTCGGGGCTTTCTTT.

The CDR3 loop reads CASSLLQGARELFF. The CDR3 DNA follows: TGTGCCAGCAGCTTGTTACAGGGGGCAAGGGAGCTGTTTTTT. The chain uses TRBV5-6 and TRBJ2-2; 9 bases align to TRBD1. Losses at the gene ends were 1 base for V and 9 bases for J; bases not matched to a gene: 4. CDR3 length equals 14 residues. Looked up from germline, CDR1 is SGHDT and CDR2 is YYEEEE. Combining the CDR3 with reference TRBV5-6 and TRBJ2-2 gives the whole variable domain DAGVTQSPTHLIKTRGQQVTLRCSPKSGHDTVSWYQQALGQGPQFIFQYYEEEERQRGNFPDRFSGHQFPNYSSELNVNALLLGDSALYLCASSLLQGARELFFGEGSRLTVL.

This clone was counted a single time. V and J are TRBV7-9 and TRBJ2-3; maybe TRBD2 (5 bases). Germline V lookup: CDR1 SEHNR, CDR2 FQNEAQ (reference sequence). Trimming removed 1 base from V and 2 bases from J, with 13 bases in between. This CDR3 has 16 residues. Written as DNA, the CDR3 is TGTGCCAGCAGCTTAGGTAGAGGACTGAACACAGATACGCAGTATTTT. It translates to CASSLGRGLNTDTQYF.